A single sample gave rise to the 9 T cell receptor beta chains below, sequenced in a study of control samples from healthy donors and cancer patients. Some clones are missing from TCRdb's copy, which holds only in-frame ones; the method was immunoSEQ multiplex PCR. Of roughly 180,000 clones detected, 75% to 95% appear once; the ten largest clones hold 2% to 2.5%. Sequenced input: blood. These receptor sequences come from a woman aged 40 to 55 in good health.

CDR3 DNA sequence: TGCGCCAGCAGTCCGGCAGGGAATCAGCCCCAGCATTTT. It translates to CASSPAGNQPQHF. This chain links TRBV10-2 with TRBJ1-5; tentatively, D is TRBD1 (5 bases). Germline loops: CDR1 WSHSY, CDR2 SAAADI. Trimming removed 5 bases from V and 4 bases from J, with 9 bases in between. The CDR3 is 13 amino acids.

The chain combines TRBV19 with TRBJ2-3, with D unresolved. Trimming stripped 8 bases from V and 6 bases from J, with 6 bases between. The CDR3 consists of 10 residues. CDR1 LNHDA and CDR2 SQIVND come from the germline V gene (reference sequence). CDR3 residues: CASGWDTQYF. Written as DNA, the CDR3 is TGTGCCAGTGGGTGGGATACGCAGTATTTT.

This chain links TRBV10-3 with TRBJ1-2; D might be TRBD1 (6 bases). CDR3 length: 13 residues. V lost 5 bases to trimming and J lost 4 bases, with 11 bases between them. The germline V gene has CDR1 ENHRY and CDR2 SYGVKD. Here the CDR3 reads CAISPGTIYGYTF. For the CDR3, the DNA is TGTGCCATCAGTCCCGGGACAATCTATGGCTACACCTTC.

The CDR3 nucleotides are TGTGCCAGCATTGAGTACCTCCTGGGTCAAGAGACCCAGTACTTC. Translation: CASIEYLLGQETQYF. The gene calls are TRBV7-8 and TRBJ2-5; D is undetermined. The CDR3 loop spans 15 amino acids. CDR1 is SGHVS and CDR2 is FQNEAQ in the germline V gene. Trimming cost V 7 bases and J 2 bases, with 17 bases left between them.

The genes are TRBV19 and TRBJ1-2; D not resolved. Trimming removed 3 bases at V and 4 bases at J, with 9 bases between. The CDR3 spans 13 residues. Germline values: CDR1 LNHDA, CDR2 SQIVND (reference sequence). The CDR3 sequence: CASSITPGYGYTF. Written as DNA, the CDR3 is TGTGCCAGTAGTATCACCCCTGGCTATGGCTACACCTTC.

This chain joins TRBV9 and TRBJ2-7, with TRBD1 identical over 9 bases. The V segment lost 4 bases and the J segment 5 bases; nucleotides outside the gene matches: 10. The CDR3 is made up of 15 amino acids. CDR1 is SGDLS and CDR2 is YYNGEE in the germline V gene. The CDR3 protein is CASSTSTGGIDEQYF. The CDR3 DNA follows: TGTGCCAGCAGCACATCGACAGGGGGAATCGACGAGCAGTACTTC.

J is TRBJ2-7 and V is TRBV2, with TRBD1 matching over 10 bases. The CDR3 runs 15 residues. CDR1 SNHLY and CDR2 FYNNEI come from the germline V gene. Trimming cost V 6 bases and J 3 bases; bases outside gene matches: 8. The CDR3 DNA sequence: TGTGCCAGCAGCGCCTCGAGGGACAGGGGCTACGAGCAGTACTTC. Residues: CASSASRDRGYEQYF.

The V gene is TRBV7-8, the J gene TRBJ2-7, with TRBD1 as a possible D gene (5 bases). The germline V gene has CDR1 SGHVS and CDR2 FQNEAQ. There are 14 residues in the CDR3. Trimming took off 3 bases at V and 1 base at J, with 10 bases between the two ends. In DNA form, the CDR3 reads TGTGCCAGCAGCTTGGGTCGACAGTCCTACGAGCAGTACTTC. Protein: CASSLGRQSYEQYF.

The CDR3 nucleotides read TGTGCCAGCAGCCGACGGACAGAGATCGGCTACGAGCAGTACTTC. Residues: CASSRRTEIGYEQYF. This chain joins TRBV7-9 and TRBJ2-7; D perhaps matches TRBD1 (6 bases). The V end was cut by 5 bases, the J end by 3 bases, with 17 bases between. This CDR3 region has 15 residues. Looked up from germline, CDR1 is SEHNR and CDR2 is FQNEAQ (reference sequence).